The next 2 T cell receptor beta chains were all read from a single sample in a study of T cell clones after liver transplantation. Assay used: immunoSEQ multiplex PCR; TCRdb lists only in-frame clones, some missing. The sample has 5,500 to 8,500 clones, about three quarters seen once. The sequencing used CD8+ T cells from blood, collected before liver transplant. These receptors all stem from a human donor who received a liver transplant.

This sequence joins TRBV2 and TRBJ2-7; TRBD1 is a possible D gene (5 bases). V lost 3 bases and J lost 3, with 9 bases in between. The CDR3 has 13 amino acids. Germline CDR1 is SNHLY and CDR2 is FYNNEI. CDR3 amino acids: CASSDEDIYEQYF. The CDR3 DNA is TGTGCCAGCAGTGACGAGGACATCTACGAGCAGTACTTC.

By share, this clone counts as medium-sized. The rearrangement links TRBV19 to TRBJ2-2, with D perhaps TRBD1 (6 bases). The CDR3 loop spans 13 amino acids. Germline CDR1 and CDR2: LNHDA and SQIVND (reference sequence). V lost 10 bases and J 1 base, leaving 10 bases between the germline ends. The CDR3 protein is CAIYRENTGELFF. The CDR3 nucleotides are TGTGCCATTTACAGGGAGAACACCGGGGAGCTGTTTTTT.